The rows below give T cell receptor beta chains drawn from one sample of a study of cytomegalovirus exposure and HLA in healthy donors. The data were produced by immunoSEQ multiplex PCR, yet TCRdb's version contains in-frame clones alone and is incomplete. The table has over 85,000 clones, less than 80% seen once; the top ten hold approximately 2%. Sequenced: PBMCs. These receptors were collected from a middle-aged man in good health and CMV-seronegative. Each CDR3 is given with its conserved first and last residue. The order of the fields is D gene, V gene, J gene, clone size, CDR3 protein, CDR3 DNA. D genes are given only for firm matches. Some rows mark clone size as missing; the rest say once, few, many or name a class of expanded clone.

.	TRBV5-1	TRBJ1-2	once	CASSGGATAYYGYTF	TGCGCCAGCAGCGGCGGGGCGACAGCCTACTATGGCTACACCTTC
TRBD2	TRBV27	TRBJ2-3	.	CASSQTSGSVDTQYF	TGTGCCAGCAGTCAGACTAGCGGGAGTGTAGATACGCAGTATTTT
.	TRBV7-9	TRBJ2-2	.	CASGRRNANTGELFF	TGTGCCAGCGGGAGGAGGAATGCGAACACCGGGGAGCTGTTTTTT
.	TRBV5-4	TRBJ1-1	.	CASQRLMNTEAFF	TGTGCCAGCCAGCGGCTTATGAACACTGAAGCTTTCTTT
TRBD2	TRBV19	TRBJ2-1	.	CASTPGLAEGNEQFF	TGTGCCAGTACCCCCGGACTAGCGGAGGGGAATGAGCAGTTCTTC
.	TRBV6-6	TRBJ1-6	few	CASSYSTAQGGSPLHF	TGTGCCAGCAGTTACTCGACGGCGCAGGGAGGTTCACCCCTCCACTTT
TRBD2	TRBV7-6	TRBJ2-1	.	CASSLGASGGDEQFF	TGTGCCAGCAGCTTAGGGGCTAGCGGGGGGGATGAGCAGTTCTTC
TRBD1	TRBV10-3	TRBJ2-5	.	CAISKLGQASQETQYF	TGTGCCATCAGTAAATTGGGACAGGCTAGCCAAGAGACCCAGTACTTC
TRBD2	TRBV2	TRBJ2-2	.	CASTAGVNTGELFF	TGTGCCAGCACGGCGGGAGTGAACACCGGGGAGCTGTTTTTT
.	TRBV11-3	TRBJ2-1	.	CASSLRGAGNEQFF	TGTGCCAGCAGCTTACGGGGGGCAGGCAATGAGCAGTTCTTC
.	TRBV7-8	TRBJ2-7	once	CASSFGGLYEQYF	TGTGCCAGCAGCTTCGGGGGATTATACGAGCAGTACTTC
TRBD1	TRBV7-9	TRBJ2-1	.	CASRGVGTGVNEQFF	TGTGCCAGCAGGGGGGTAGGGACAGGGGTCAATGAGCAGTTCTTC
.	TRBV28	TRBJ2-2	.	CASTSGYTGELFF	TGTGCCAGCACCTCAGGGTATACCGGGGAGCTGTTTTTT
TRBD2	TRBV7-9	TRBJ2-1	.	CASNPLAGDVREQFF	TGTGCCAGCAACCCTCTAGCGGGAGATGTTCGTGAGCAGTTCTTC
TRBD1	TRBV6-6	TRBJ2-1	few	CAISGTGEPNEQFF	TGTGCCATCTCCGGGACAGGCGAACCTAATGAGCAGTTCTTC
.	TRBV5-1	TRBJ2-7	few	CASSLAVGARGREQYF	TGCGCCAGCAGCTTGGCGGTGGGGGCCAGGGGCCGGGAGCAGTACTTC
.	TRBV25-1	TRBJ1-2	.	CASSLADYYGYTF	TGTGCCAGCAGTCTCGCGGATTACTATGGCTACACCTTC
.	TRBV25-1	TRBJ1-1	.	CASRARGLPTVEAFF	TGTGCCAGCAGAGCCCGGGGTTTACCCACAGTTGAAGCTTTCTTT
.	TRBV7-9	TRBJ2-2	.	CASSVPGTATGELFF	TGTGCCAGCAGCGTTCCCGGGACTGCCACCGGGGAGCTGTTTTTT
.	TRBV4-1	TRBJ1-2	few	CASSRRTDYGYTF	TGCGCCAGCAGCCGAAGGACAGACTATGGCTACACCTTC
.	TRBV6-5	TRBJ2-7	few	CASSLQLSGYEQYF	TGTGCCAGCAGCCTCCAGCTTAGCGGTTACGAGCAGTACTTC
TRBD1	TRBV18	TRBJ2-1	.	CASSPDSTGSNEQFF	TGTGCCAGCTCACCTGACTCGACAGGGAGCAATGAGCAGTTCTTC
TRBD1	TRBV28	TRBJ2-3	.	CASSSEGTGKNTQYF	TGTGCCAGCAGTTCAGAGGGGACAGGGAAGAATACGCAGTATTTT
.	TRBV28	TRBJ1-3	.	CASSPDPSSGNTIYF	TGTGCCAGCAGCCCCGATCCTAGCTCTGGAAACACCATATATTTT
.	TRBV2	TRBJ1-2	.	CASSEGQGGGYTF	TGTGCCAGCAGTGAGGGGCAGGGCGGCGGCTACACCTTC
.	TRBV11-2	TRBJ2-1	.	CASSLDFLGAPRSYNEQFF	TGTGCCAGCAGCTTAGATTTTTTGGGGGCCCCTCGAAGCTACAATGAGCAGTTCTTC
TRBD2	TRBV19	TRBJ2-5	.	CAVRGALAGEETQYF	TGTGCCGTCCGAGGGGCTCTAGCGGGAGAAGAGACCCAGTACTTC
TRBD2	TRBV7-2	TRBJ2-7	.	CASSWTSGYEQYF	TGTGCCAGCAGCTGGACTAGCGGCTACGAGCAGTACTTC
TRBD1	TRBV27	TRBJ2-7	.	CASSLSGQGAYEQYF	TGTGCCAGCAGTTTATCGGGACAGGGGGCTTACGAGCAGTACTTC
TRBD2	TRBV6-4	TRBJ2-3	.	CASSLVGGTSTDTQYF	TGTGCCAGCAGCCTCGTGGGAGGGACTAGCACAGATACGCAGTATTTT
.	TRBV4-1	TRBJ1-6	.	CASSQSEGALHF	TGCGCCAGCAGCCAATCAGAGGGGGCCCTCCACTTT
TRBD2	TRBV30	TRBJ2-1	once	CAAGLEGYNEQFF	TGTGCCGCAGGACTAGAGGGTTACAATGAGCAGTTCTTC
TRBD1	TRBV7-9	TRBJ1-5	.	CASSLGREDRGHGNQPQHF	TGTGCCAGCAGCTTAGGACGCGAGGACAGGGGGCATGGCAATCAGCCCCAGCATTTT
TRBD1	TRBV18	TRBJ1-4	.	CASSPYRDSYEKLFF	TGTGCCAGCTCACCATATAGGGACAGTTATGAAAAACTGTTTTTT